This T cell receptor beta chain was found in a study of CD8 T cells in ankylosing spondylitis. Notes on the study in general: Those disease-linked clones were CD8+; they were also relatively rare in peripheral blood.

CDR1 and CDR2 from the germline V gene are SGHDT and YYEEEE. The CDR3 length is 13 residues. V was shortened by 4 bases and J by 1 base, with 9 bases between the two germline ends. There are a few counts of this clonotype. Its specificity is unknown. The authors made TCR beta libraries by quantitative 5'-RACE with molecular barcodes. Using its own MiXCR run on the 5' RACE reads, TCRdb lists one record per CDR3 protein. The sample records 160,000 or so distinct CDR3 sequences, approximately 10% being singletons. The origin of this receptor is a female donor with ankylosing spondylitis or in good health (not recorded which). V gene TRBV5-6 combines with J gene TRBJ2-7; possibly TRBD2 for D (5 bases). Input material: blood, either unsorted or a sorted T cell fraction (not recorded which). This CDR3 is CASSRTGSYEQYF. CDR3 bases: TGTGCCAGCAGCAGGACGGGATCCTACGAGCAGTACTTC.